This note documents a single T cell receptor beta chain sequence. The target antigen is unknown. This record belongs to a study of blood T cells in healthy people across ages. Points from the study as a whole: Donors of long life had a larger count of naive CD4+ cells and greater diversity than aged donors. Diversity was estimated from one million T cells, and these estimates were considered underestimates.

Sample-barcoded 5' priming and a J-beta primer mix drove a second PCR of about 6 to 11 cycles. TCRdb reprocessed the 5' RACE reads with MiXCR, giving one entry per CDR3 protein. The sample yields just over 1 million distinct CDR3 sequences, more than 40% seen once. Every donor gave approximately 10 milliliters of peripheral blood. Isolation of PBMCs gave at least 6 million cells per sample. J lost 2 bases, V lost 4 bases, and 3 bases had no gene match. The CDR3 has 14 residues. Germline V gene lookup returns CDR1 KGHDR and CDR2 SFDVKD. The source is a woman in her fifties or sixties in good health. The material sequenced was blood. This chain links TRBV24-1 with TRBJ1-2; 7 bases fit TRBD1. The CDR3 nucleotides are TGTGCCACCAGTGAGGTGGACAGGAACTATGGCTACACCTTC. Encoded protein: CATSEVDRNYGYTF.